One T cell receptor beta chain is described in this entry. The entry originates in a study of blood T cell repertoires in COVID-19. Study-level background: Samples came from the United States, Italy and Spain, spanning acute and convalescent COVID-19.

Seattle's enrolled individuals joined amid active infection and were then monitored longitudinally. V lost 6 bases to trimming and J lost 1 base, with 10 bases between them. There are 14 residues in the CDR3. From germline, CDR1 is SGHAT and CDR2 FQNNGV. Original analysis: From reference gene primer amplification, estimates of nucleated cell counts were derived. Method: immunoSEQ multiplex PCR; TCRdb's copy keeps in-frame clones and lacks some. Clone size and V and J calls were adopted from that table, with D and trimming inferred from the DNA. The table has 400,000 to 450,000 clones, around 90% seen once.

The sequence derives from a man in his late teens or twenties with COVID-19, enrolled during active disease. Source material: peripheral blood. This chain links TRBV11-2 with TRBJ2-1; D remains unclear. The CDR3 is CASSLQASYNEQFF. CDR3 DNA: TGTGCCAGCAGTTTACAAGCATCCTACAATGAGCAGTTCTTC.